This T cell receptor beta chain was found in a study of beta chain features in type 1 diabetes. The germline V gene has CDR1 MNHEY and CDR2 SMNVEV (reference sequence). This CDR3 contains 13 residues. Trimming removed 6 bases at V and 3 bases at J, with 11 bases between. The isolated RNA, all of it, was reverse transcribed, so expressed TCRB transcripts were what got sequenced. On average, stem cell-like memory T cell samples had about a million reads. Assay used: immunoSEQ multiplex PCR; TCRdb lists only in-frame clones, some missing. The sample shows tens of thousands of clones, roughly a third of them seen only once. Only one count was recorded for this clone.

Specimen: stem cell memory CD4+ T cells from blood. The rearrangement uses TRBV27 and TRBJ1-2; D gene ambiguous. This TCR was recovered from a woman between 18 and 30 years old in good health. The CDR3 loop reads CASSPSGDYGYTF. CDR3 in DNA: TGTGCCAGCAGCCCTTCCGGGGACTATGGCTACACCTTC.